This entry concerns a single T cell receptor beta chain. Using immunoSEQ multiplex PCR, the repertoire was profiled, and TCRdb retains in-frame clones only, with some absent. There are about 28,000 clones in the sample; about 89% occur only once, and approximately 3.4% lies in the top ten. The entry originates in a study of T cell changes during pregnancy in multiple sclerosis. The length of the CDR3 is 16 residues. This chain links TRBV21-1 with TRBJ1-1. TRBV21-1 is recorded as a pseudogene. The source was CD4+ T cells from peripheral blood mononuclear cells, collected in the first trimester of pregnancy. The receptor was isolated from a female donor in good health, enrolled as a control in a pregnancy study. CDR3 in amino acids: CASSKVALESRRKAFF. CDR3 in DNA: TGTGCCAGCAGCAAAGTAGCCTTAGAGAGTCGTCGAAAAGCTTTCTTT.